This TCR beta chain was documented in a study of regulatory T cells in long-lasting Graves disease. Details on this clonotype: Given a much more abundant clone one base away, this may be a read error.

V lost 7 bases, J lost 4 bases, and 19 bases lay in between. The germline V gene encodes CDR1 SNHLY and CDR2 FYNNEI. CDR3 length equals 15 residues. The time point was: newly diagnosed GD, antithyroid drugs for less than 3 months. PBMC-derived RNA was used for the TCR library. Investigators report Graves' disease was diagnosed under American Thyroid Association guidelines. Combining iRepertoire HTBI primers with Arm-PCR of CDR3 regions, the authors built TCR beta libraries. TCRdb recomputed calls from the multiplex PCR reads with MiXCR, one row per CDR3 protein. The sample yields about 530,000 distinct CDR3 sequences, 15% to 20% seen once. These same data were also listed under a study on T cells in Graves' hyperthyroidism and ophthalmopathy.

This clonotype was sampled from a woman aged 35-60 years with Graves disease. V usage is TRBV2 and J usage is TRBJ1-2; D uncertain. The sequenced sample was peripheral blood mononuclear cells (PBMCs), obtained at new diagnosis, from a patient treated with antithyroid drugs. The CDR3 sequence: CASTQEVISFYGYTF. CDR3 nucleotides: TGTGCCAGCACCCAGGAGGTCATTTCCTTCTATGGCTACACCTTC.